This T cell receptor beta chain is drawn from a study of shared clonotypes between healthy human individuals. Whole-study context: The study used three CD4 naive, three CD4 memory, two CD8 naive and one CD8 memory plate per donor.

V lost 11 bases to trimming and J lost 2 bases, with 11 bases between them. In germline, CDR1 is ENHRY, CDR2 SYGVKD. This CDR3 has 12 residues. Execution of the assay was at deep level. Sequenced by immunoSEQ multiplex PCR; TCRdb stores in-frame clones only, minus some. The sample consists of about 1 million clones, roughly 75% of them appearing once. What was sequenced was memory CD4+ T cells sorted from blood. Indicated subset: CD45RA-negative fraction. This receptor was obtained from a man between 18 and 29 years old in good health. J is TRBJ2-3 and V is TRBV10-3, with TRBD2 as a possible D gene (5 bases). CDR3 region: CASSTTTDTQYF. CDR3 bases: TGTGCCTCGTCGACTACCACAGATACGCAGTATTTT.